Listed below are T cell receptor beta chains from one sample, sequenced in a study of low-dose radiotherapy and immunotherapy resistance in tumors. TCRdb recomputed calls from the reads with MiXCR, one row per CDR3 protein. The table includes approximately 70,000 distinct CDR3 sequences, around 31% detected once. The starting material was PBMCs, obtained before treatment. These receptors were taken from a female donor with ovarian cancer. Both conserved end residues are part of each CDR3. A D gene is named only where the DNA matches it firmly. Some rows have no size entry. The others give once, few or many, or a class for an expanded clone.

cdr3_nt | cdr3_aa | v_call | clone_size | j_call | d_call
TGTGCCAGTAGTACCCTCTTGCTAGCGGGATGGGAGACCCAGTACTTC | CASSTLLLAGWETQYF | TRBV19 | - | TRBJ2-5 | TRBD2
TGTGCCAGCTCACGCTGGGACGGCGAAGAGACCCAGTACTTC | CASSRWDGEETQYF | TRBV18 | many | TRBJ2-5 | -
TGTGCCAGCAGCCAAGAAAGGCGGGGCTTGGGCACTGAAGCTTTCTTT | CASSQERRGLGTEAFF | TRBV3-1 | many | TRBJ1-1 | -
TGTGCCAGCAGTTACTCGAAGAGCGGGGAGCAGTTCTTC | CASSYSKSGEQFF | TRBV6-5 | - | TRBJ2-1 | -
TGTGCCAGCAGTCGGGGGGGGGACAGGACCACAGATACGCAGTATTTT | CASSRGGDRTTDTQYF | TRBV12-3/TRBV12-4 | many | TRBJ2-3 | -
TGTGCCAGCAGCCTGCGGGACAGGATCACAGATACGCAGTATTTT | CASSLRDRITDTQYF | TRBV14 | many | TRBJ2-3 | TRBD1
TGTGCCAGTAGTATGGGCCGGAGAGAAGAGGATACGCAGTATTTT | CASSMGRREEDTQYF | TRBV19 | many | TRBJ2-3 | -
TGTGCCAGCAGTTTTAGGGGGCGATCACCCCTCCACTTT | CASSFRGRSPLHF | TRBV28 | - | TRBJ1-6 | TRBD1
TGTGCCAGCAGCCAAGTGCGGGGACTCGCAGCCAAAAACATTCAGTACTTC | CASSQVRGLAAKNIQYF | TRBV3-1 | many | TRBJ2-4 | -
TGCAGTGCTAGAGTCCTAGCTCGGGGGAACAATGAGCAGTTCTTC | CSARVLARGNNEQFF | TRBV20-1 | many | TRBJ2-1 | -
TGTGCCAGCAGCCCCAAAGGGGCGGGGGCCAACACCGGGGAGCTGTTTTTT | CASSPKGAGANTGELFF | TRBV6-2/TRBV6-3 | - | TRBJ2-2 | -
TGTGCCAGCAGCTTTCAGGGGAAGGAGACCCAGTACTTC | CASSFQGKETQYF | TRBV7-9 | many | TRBJ2-5 | -
TGTGCCAGCAGTCTTGGACTAGCGGGAGGCGAGCAGTACTTC | CASSLGLAGGEQYF | TRBV6-1 | medium-sized | TRBJ2-7 | TRBD2
TGTGCCACCAGTGACGTGCCCCGTTTTAGCGGGAGGGCCGAGTCAGATACGCAGTATTTT | CATSDVPRFSGRAESDTQYF | TRBV24-1 | many | TRBJ2-3 | TRBD2
TGTGCCTTTGGGACAGGCTACGAGCAGTACTTC | CAFGTGYEQYF | TRBV30 | once | TRBJ2-7 | TRBD1
TGTGCCAGCAGCCACCTAGCGGCCTACAATGAGCAGTTCTTC | CASSHLAAYNEQFF | TRBV3-1 | many | TRBJ2-1 | TRBD2
TGCAGTGCTAGCGCAGTCGGGACGTCTAGCACAGATACGCAGTATTTT | CSASAVGTSSTDTQYF | TRBV20-1 | - | TRBJ2-3 | -
TGTGCCAGCAGCCTACGGACAGGGGGATCCTGGGCAGATACGCAGTATTTT | CASSLRTGGSWADTQYF | TRBV11-2 | many | TRBJ2-3 | TRBD1
TGTGCCAGCAGGCTGGACGGGAACGACTATGGCTACACCTTC | CASRLDGNDYGYTF | TRBV2 | - | TRBJ1-2 | -
TGTGCCAGCTCACCCACGACAGGTAACAATGAGCAGTTCTTC | CASSPTTGNNEQFF | TRBV18 | - | TRBJ2-1 | -
TGTGCCATCCGGGACAGGGACCACGAGCAGTACTTC | CAIRDRDHEQYF | TRBV6-7 | many | TRBJ2-7 | TRBD1
TGTGCCAGCAGCGCGGGACTAGCGGAAGAGACCCAGTACTTC | CASSAGLAEETQYF | TRBV9 | many | TRBJ2-5 | TRBD2
TGTGCCAGCAGTTTTACAGTAGCTAGCACAGATACGCAGTATTTT | CASSFTVASTDTQYF | TRBV6-5 | - | TRBJ2-3 | -
TGTGCCAGCAGCCCCAGGACAGGGGGCGGAAACTATGGCTACACCTTC | CASSPRTGGGNYGYTF | TRBV5-7 | - | TRBJ1-2 | TRBD1
TGTGCCAGCAGTGATCCGGGACAGGGGTTCTACGAGCAGTACTTC | CASSDPGQGFYEQYF | TRBV25-1 | - | TRBJ2-7 | TRBD1
TGCAGTGCTAGAACCGACGCGTCTAGCGGGGACAATGAGCAGTTCTTC | CSARTDASSGDNEQFF | TRBV20-1 | many | TRBJ2-1 | TRBD2
TGTGCCAGGACTAGCGGGGGGGGAATCAATGAGCAGTTCTTC | CARTSGGGINEQFF | TRBV9 | - | TRBJ2-1 | TRBD2
TGTGCCAGCAGTGATCTTAGGGGACAGGGGATAAACATTCAGTACTTC | CASSDLRGQGINIQYF | TRBV6-8 | - | TRBJ2-4 | TRBD1
TGTGCCAGCAGCCCGGGACAGGGGGCTGCCTACTATGGCTACACCTTC | CASSPGQGAAYYGYTF | TRBV6-2/TRBV6-3 | many | TRBJ1-2 | TRBD1
TGTGCCTGGAGGGGAGGTAGCGGGGGAACATATACCGGGGAGCTGTTTTTT | CAWRGGSGGTYTGELFF | TRBV30 | many | TRBJ2-2 | TRBD2
TGTGCCAGCAGTTCGGGGAGGGGTGAGCAGTTCTTC | CASSSGRGEQFF | TRBV6-5 | - | TRBJ2-1 | TRBD2
TGTGCCAGCAGCCCCCTTGGCGACAGGGCCGAAGCTTTCTTT | CASSPLGDRAEAFF | TRBV7-9 | many | TRBJ1-1 | TRBD1
TGTGCCAGCTCACCTTTAGCGGCACAGGGTGCCTCCTACGAGCAGTACTTC | CASSPLAAQGASYEQYF | TRBV18 | - | TRBJ2-7 | -
TGTGCCAGCACCCAGTACGGGGTCGAGCAGTACTTC | CASTQYGVEQYF | TRBV7-2 | many | TRBJ2-7 | -
TGTGCCAGCAAAGCAGGAGATCAGCCCCAGCATTTT | CASKAGDQPQHF | TRBV13 | - | TRBJ1-5 | -
TGTGCCAGCAGCCCTGCCGGGACGGCGAACACTGAAGCTTTCTTT | CASSPAGTANTEAFF | TRBV9 | many | TRBJ1-1 | -
TGTGCCAGCAGTTCACAATCTCCCTGGGAAAAACTGTTTTTT | CASSSQSPWEKLFF | TRBV6-1 | many | TRBJ1-4 | -
TGTGCCAGCAGCTTGAACCCCTCAGAAGGGCAGCAGTACTTC | CASSLNPSEGQQYF | TRBV7-9 | many | TRBJ2-7 | -
TGTGCCAGCTCACCACTCGCCAGAGATCAAGAGACCCAGTACTTC | CASSPLARDQETQYF | TRBV18 | many | TRBJ2-5 | -
TGTGCCAGCAGTTCACGCATCGGGCGATTTATCTCTGGGGCCAACGTCCTGACTTTC | CASSSRIGRFISGANVLTF | TRBV28 | many | TRBJ2-6 | -
TGTGCCAGCAGTTTAAGGGGATACGGGACTAGGGCGTCGGAGACCCAGTACTTC | CASSLRGYGTRASETQYF | TRBV28 | many | TRBJ2-5 | TRBD2
TGTGCCAGCAGCTTAGGGGGCGTGGCGAACACCGGGGAGCTGTTTTTT | CASSLGGVANTGELFF | TRBV7-2 | many | TRBJ2-2 | -
TGTGCCAGCAGCCAGGGACTTAGGAACACTGAAGCTTTCTTT | CASSQGLRNTEAFF | TRBV16 | - | TRBJ1-1 | -
TGTGCCAGCAGTTACTCGACACGGTCTAGCAATCAGCCCCAGCATTTT | CASSYSTRSSNQPQHF | TRBV6-2/TRBV6-3 | - | TRBJ1-5 | -
TGCGCCAGCAGCCAAGTTTTGGATCGCCTCCCCGGGGAGCTGTTTTTT | CASSQVLDRLPGELFF | TRBV4-3 | many | TRBJ2-2 | -
TGTGCCAGCTCACCGCCCAGGGGTGTTTACACTGAAGCTTTCTTT | CASSPPRGVYTEAFF | TRBV18 | few | TRBJ1-1 | -
TGCAGTGCTAGTCCCCCCGGGGCGACCCAACTAGATTTAAACATTCAGTACTTC | CSASPPGATQLDLNIQYF | TRBV20-1 | many | TRBJ2-4 | -
TGCAGTGCTAGAGAGACAGGGACTCAGCCCCAGCATTTT | CSARETGTQPQHF | TRBV20-1 | many | TRBJ1-5 | TRBD1